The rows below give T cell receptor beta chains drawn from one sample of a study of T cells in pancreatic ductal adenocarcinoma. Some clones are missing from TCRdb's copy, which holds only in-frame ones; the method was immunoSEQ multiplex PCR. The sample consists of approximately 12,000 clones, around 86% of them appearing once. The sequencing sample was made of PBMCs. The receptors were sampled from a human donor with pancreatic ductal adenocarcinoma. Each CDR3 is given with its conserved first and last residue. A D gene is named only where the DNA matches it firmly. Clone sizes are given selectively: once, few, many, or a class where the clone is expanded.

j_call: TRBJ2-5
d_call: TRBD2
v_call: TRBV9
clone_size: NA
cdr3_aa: CASSPLGRGLAEETQYF
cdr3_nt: TGTGCCAGCAGCCCCCTTGGGCGGGGACTAGCGGAAGAGACCCAGTACTTC

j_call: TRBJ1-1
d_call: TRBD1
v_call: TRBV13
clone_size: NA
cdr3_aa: CASSLVSWTGGSAEAFF
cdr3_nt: TGTGCCAGCAGCTTAGTATCCTGGACAGGGGGAAGTGCTGAAGCTTTCTTT

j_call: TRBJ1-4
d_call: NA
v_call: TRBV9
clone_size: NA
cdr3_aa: CASSAFPGAEKLFF
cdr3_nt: TGTGCCAGCAGCGCTTTCCCGGGGGCGGAGAAACTGTTTTTT

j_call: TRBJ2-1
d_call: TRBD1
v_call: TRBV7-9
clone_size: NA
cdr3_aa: CASSLGQGSEQFF
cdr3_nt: TGTGCCAGCAGCTTGGGACAGGGTAGTGAGCAGTTCTTC

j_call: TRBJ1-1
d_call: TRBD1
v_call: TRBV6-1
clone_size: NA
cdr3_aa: CASSERTGAEAFF
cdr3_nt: TGTGCCAGCAGTGAGCGGACAGGGGCTGAAGCTTTCTTT

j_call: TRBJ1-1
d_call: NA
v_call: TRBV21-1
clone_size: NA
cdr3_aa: CAKSPGKNTEAFF
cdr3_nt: TGTGCCAAATCCCCGGGGAAGAACACTGAAGCTTTCTTT

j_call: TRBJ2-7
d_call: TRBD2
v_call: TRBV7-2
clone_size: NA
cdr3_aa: CASSLASGLARYEQYF
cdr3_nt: TGTGCCAGCAGCTTAGCATCGGGACTAGCTCGTTACGAGCAGTACTTC

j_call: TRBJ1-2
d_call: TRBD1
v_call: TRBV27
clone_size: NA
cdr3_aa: CASSPGTGFSYTF
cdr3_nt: TGTGCCAGCAGTCCCGGGACAGGGTTTAGCTACACCTTC

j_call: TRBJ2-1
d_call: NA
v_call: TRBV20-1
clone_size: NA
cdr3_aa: CSARDPNEQFF
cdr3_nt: TGCAGTGCTAGAGATCCGAATGAGCAGTTCTTC

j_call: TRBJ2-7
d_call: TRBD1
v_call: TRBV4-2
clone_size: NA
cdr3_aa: CASSQDAQGGYEQYF
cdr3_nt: TGTGCCAGCAGCCAAGATGCACAGGGGGGCTACGAGCAGTACTTC

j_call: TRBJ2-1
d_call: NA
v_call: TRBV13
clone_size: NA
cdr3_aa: CASSPRTALYNEQFF
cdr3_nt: TGTGCCAGCAGCCCCAGGACAGCTCTATACAATGAGCAGTTCTTC

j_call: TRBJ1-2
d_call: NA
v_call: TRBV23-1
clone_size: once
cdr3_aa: CASSQPAVGENGYTF
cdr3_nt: TGCGCCAGCAGTCAACCAGCTGTGGGGGAAAATGGCTACACCTTC

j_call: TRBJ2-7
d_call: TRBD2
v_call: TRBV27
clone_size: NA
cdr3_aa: CASTSGRAYEQYF
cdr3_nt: TGTGCCAGCACTAGCGGGAGGGCCTACGAGCAGTACTTC

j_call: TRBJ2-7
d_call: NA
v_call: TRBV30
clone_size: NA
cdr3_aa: CAWSGGVPYEQYF
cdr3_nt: TGTGCCTGGAGTGGAGGGGTACCCTACGAGCAGTACTTC

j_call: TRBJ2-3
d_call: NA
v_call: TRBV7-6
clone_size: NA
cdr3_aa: CASSPRTPPNTQYF
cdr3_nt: TGTGCCAGCAGCCCCCGGACACCTCCTAATACGCAGTATTTT

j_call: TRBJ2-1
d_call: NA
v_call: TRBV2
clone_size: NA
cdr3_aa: CASSKGGYTSSYNEQFF
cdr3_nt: TGTGCCAGCAGTAAGGGCGGTTATACCAGCTCCTACAATGAGCAGTTCTTC

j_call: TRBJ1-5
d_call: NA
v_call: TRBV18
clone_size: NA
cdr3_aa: CASSPPARGPQHF
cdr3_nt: TGTGCCAGCTCACCACCTGCAAGGGGGCCCCAGCATTTT

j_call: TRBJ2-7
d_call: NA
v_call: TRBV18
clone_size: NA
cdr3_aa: CASSPQRAYEQYF
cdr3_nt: TGTGCCAGCTCACCACAGAGGGCCTACGAGCAGTACTTC

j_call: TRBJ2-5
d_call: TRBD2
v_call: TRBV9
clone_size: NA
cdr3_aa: CASSVALRGRDQETQYF
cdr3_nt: TGTGCCAGCAGCGTAGCCCTGCGCGGGAGAGACCAAGAGACCCAGTACTTC

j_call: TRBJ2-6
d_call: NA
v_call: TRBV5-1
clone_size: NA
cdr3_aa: CASRQGTGANVLTF
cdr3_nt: TGCGCCAGCAGGCAGGGGACTGGGGCCAACGTCCTGACTTTC

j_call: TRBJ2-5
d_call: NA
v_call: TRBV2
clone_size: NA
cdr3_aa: CASRRPGGRETQYF
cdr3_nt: TGTGCCAGCAGGAGGCCCGGGGGGCGGGAGACCCAGTACTTC

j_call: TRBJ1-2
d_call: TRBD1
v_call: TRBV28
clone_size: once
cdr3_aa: CASSKQGAYGYTF
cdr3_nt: TGTGCCAGCAGTAAACAGGGGGCCTATGGCTACACCTTC

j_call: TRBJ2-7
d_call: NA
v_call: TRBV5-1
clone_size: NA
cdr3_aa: CASSLDIYEQYF
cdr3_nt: TGCGCCAGCAGCTTAGACATCTACGAGCAGTACTTC

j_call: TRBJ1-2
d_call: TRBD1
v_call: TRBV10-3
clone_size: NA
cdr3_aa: CAIRKGQAGYGYTF
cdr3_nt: TGTGCCATCAGGAAGGGACAGGCTGGCTATGGCTACACCTTC

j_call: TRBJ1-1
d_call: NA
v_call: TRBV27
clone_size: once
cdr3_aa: CASRGWGRGNTEAFF
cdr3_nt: TGTGCCAGCAGGGGGTGGGGCAGGGGGAACACTGAAGCTTTCTTT

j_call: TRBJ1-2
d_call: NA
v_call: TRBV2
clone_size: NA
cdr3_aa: CASSPNYGYTF
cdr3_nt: TGTGCCAGCAGTCCCAACTATGGCTACACCTTC

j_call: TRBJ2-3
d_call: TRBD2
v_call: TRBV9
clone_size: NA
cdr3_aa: CASSAGGAAQYF
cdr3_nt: TGTGCCAGCAGCGCGGGGGGGGCTGCGCAGTATTTT

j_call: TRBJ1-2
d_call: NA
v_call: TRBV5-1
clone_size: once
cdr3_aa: CATRGEEGGYTF
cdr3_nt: TGCGCCACCAGGGGAGAGGAGGGTGGCTACACCTTC

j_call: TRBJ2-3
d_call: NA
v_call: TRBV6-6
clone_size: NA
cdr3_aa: CASTHSYGGGTQYF
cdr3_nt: TGTGCCAGCACCCACTCGTACGGGGGCGGTACGCAGTATTTT

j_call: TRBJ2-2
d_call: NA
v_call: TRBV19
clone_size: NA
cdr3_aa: CASSPTGTTGELFF
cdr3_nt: TGTGCCAGTAGCCCAACAGGGACCACCGGGGAGCTGTTTTTT

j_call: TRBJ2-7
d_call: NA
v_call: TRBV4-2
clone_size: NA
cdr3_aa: CASSQEQAREQYF
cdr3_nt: TGTGCCAGCAGCCAAGAACAGGCTCGAGAGCAGTACTTC

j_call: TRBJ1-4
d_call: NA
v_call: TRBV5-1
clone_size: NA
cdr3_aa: CASSLVGEKLFF
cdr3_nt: TGCGCCAGCAGCTTGGTCGGTGAAAAACTGTTTTTT

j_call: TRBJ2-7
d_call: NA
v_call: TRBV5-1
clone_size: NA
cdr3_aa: CASSLAPEKNEQYF
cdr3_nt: TGCGCCAGCAGCTTGGCCCCGGAAAAGAACGAGCAGTACTTC

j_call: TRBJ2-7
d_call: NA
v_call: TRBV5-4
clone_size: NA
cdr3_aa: CASSLQGSHEQYF
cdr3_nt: TGTGCCAGCAGCTTACAGGGTTCCCACGAGCAGTACTTC

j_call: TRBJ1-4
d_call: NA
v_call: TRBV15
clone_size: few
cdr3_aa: CATSRASGGEKLFF
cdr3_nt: TGTGCCACCAGCAGAGCCAGCGGGGGTGAAAAACTGTTTTTT

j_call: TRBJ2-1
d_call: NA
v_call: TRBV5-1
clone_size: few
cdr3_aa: CASSLPRLVGYNEQFF
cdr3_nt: TGCGCCAGCAGCTTGCCCAGACTAGTAGGTTACAATGAGCAGTTCTTC

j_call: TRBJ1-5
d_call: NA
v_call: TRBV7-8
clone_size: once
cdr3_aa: CASSSESGAQPQHF
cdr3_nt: TGTGCCAGCAGCTCTGAATCAGGAGCTCAGCCCCAGCATTTT

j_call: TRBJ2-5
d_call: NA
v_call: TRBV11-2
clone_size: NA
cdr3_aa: CASSRLWDQETQYF
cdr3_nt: TGTGCCAGCAGTCGCTTATGGGATCAAGAGACCCAGTACTTC

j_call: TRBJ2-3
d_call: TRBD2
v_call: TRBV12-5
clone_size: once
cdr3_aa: CASVAGGADTQYF
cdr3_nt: TGTGCTAGTGTTGCGGGGGGCGCAGATACGCAGTATTTT

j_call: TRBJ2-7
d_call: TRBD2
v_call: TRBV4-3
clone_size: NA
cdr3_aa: CASSQGTSGFYEQYF
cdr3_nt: TGCGCCAGCAGCCAAGGGACTAGCGGGTTCTACGAGCAGTACTTC

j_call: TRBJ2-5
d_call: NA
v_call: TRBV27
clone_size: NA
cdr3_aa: CASSLQWTVQETQYF
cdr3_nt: TGTGCCAGCAGTTTGCAATGGACAGTTCAAGAGACCCAGTACTTC

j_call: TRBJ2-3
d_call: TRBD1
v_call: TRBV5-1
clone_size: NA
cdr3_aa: CASRLTGGGTDTQYF
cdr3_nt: TGCGCCAGCAGACTGACAGGGGGGGGCACAGATACGCAGTATTTT

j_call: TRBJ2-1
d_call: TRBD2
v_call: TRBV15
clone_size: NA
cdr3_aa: CATSSGLAARYNEQFF
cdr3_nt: TGTGCCACCAGCAGTGGACTAGCGGCGAGGTACAATGAGCAGTTCTTC

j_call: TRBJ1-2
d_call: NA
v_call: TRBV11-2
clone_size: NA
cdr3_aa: CASSLRGVDYGYTF
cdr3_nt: TGTGCCAGCAGCTTAAGGGGGGTCGACTATGGCTACACCTTC

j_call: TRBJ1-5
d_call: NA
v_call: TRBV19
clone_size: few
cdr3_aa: CASSIGTKGRQPQHF
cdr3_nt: TGTGCCAGTAGTATAGGGACAAAAGGGAGGCAGCCCCAGCATTTT

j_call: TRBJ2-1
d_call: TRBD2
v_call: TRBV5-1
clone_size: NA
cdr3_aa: CASSLAASGSYEQFF
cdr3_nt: TGCGCCAGCAGCTTGGCGGCTAGCGGGAGCTATGAGCAGTTCTTC

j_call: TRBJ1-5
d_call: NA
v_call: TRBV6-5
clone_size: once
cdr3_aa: CASRPQGNQPQHF
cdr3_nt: TGTGCCAGCAGACCCCAGGGAAATCAGCCCCAGCATTTT

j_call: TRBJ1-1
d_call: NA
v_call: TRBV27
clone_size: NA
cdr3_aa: CASSLKGRNTEAFF
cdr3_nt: TGTGCCAGCAGTTTAAAGGGTCGGAACACTGAAGCTTTCTTT

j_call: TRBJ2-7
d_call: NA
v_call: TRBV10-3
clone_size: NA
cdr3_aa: CAIRERGQHYEQYF
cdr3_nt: TGTGCCATCAGGGAGAGAGGACAGCATTACGAGCAGTACTTC

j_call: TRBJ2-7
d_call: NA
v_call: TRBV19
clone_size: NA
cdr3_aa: CASSSGVTYEQYF
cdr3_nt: TGTGCCAGTAGTTCGGGAGTAACCTACGAGCAGTACTTC

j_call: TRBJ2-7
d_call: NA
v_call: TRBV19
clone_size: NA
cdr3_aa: CASSPPGPYEQYF
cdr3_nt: TGTGCCAGTAGCCCCCCTGGGCCCTACGAGCAGTACTTC

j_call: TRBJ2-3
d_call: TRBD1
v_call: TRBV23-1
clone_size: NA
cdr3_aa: CAGSTGTGEYF
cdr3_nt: TGCGCCGGGAGTACCGGGACAGGGGAGTATTTT

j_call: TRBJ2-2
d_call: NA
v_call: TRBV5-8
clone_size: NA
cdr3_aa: CASSLVQNTGELFF
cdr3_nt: TGTGCCAGCAGCTTGGTTCAAAACACCGGGGAGCTGTTTTTT

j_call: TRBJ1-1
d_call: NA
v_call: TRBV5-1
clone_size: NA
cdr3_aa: CASSLDLGSEAFF
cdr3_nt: TGCGCCAGCAGCTTGGATTTGGGCTCTGAAGCTTTCTTT

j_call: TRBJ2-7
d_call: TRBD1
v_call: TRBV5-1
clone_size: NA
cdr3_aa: CASSRETGRSGEQYF
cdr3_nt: TGCGCCAGCAGCCGAGAGACAGGGCGGTCGGGGGAGCAGTACTTC